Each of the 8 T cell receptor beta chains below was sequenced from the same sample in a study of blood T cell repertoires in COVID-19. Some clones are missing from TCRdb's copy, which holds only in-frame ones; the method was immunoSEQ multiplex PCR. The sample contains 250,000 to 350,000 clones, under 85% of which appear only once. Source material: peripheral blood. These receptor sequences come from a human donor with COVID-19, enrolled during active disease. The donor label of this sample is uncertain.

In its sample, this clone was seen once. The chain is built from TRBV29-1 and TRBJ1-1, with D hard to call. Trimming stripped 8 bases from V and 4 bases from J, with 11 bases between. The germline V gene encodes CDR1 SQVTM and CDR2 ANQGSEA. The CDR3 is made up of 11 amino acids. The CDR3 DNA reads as TGCAGCTCCCTGACGGGCACTGAAGCTTTCTTT. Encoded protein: CSSLTGTEAFF.

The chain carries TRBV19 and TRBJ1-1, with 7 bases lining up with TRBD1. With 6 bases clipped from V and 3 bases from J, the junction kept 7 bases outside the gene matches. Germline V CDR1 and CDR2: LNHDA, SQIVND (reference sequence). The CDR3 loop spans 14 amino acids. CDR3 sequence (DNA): TGTGCCAGTAGGCAGACAGGGACAGACACTGAAGCTTTCTTT. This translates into CASRQTGTDTEAFF.

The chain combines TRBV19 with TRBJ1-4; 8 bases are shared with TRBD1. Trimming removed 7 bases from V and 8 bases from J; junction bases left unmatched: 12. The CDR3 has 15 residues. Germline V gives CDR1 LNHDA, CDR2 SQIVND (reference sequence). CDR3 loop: CASNLPGTGGEKLFF. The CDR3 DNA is TGTGCCAGTAATTTACCCGGGACAGGCGGAGAAAAACTGTTTTTT.

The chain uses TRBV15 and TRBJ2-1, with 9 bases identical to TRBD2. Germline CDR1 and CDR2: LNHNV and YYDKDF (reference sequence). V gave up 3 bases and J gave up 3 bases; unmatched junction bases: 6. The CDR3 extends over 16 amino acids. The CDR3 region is CATSSHKREVYNEQFF. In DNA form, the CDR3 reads TGTGCCACCAGCAGCCATAAGCGGGAGGTCTACAATGAGCAGTTCTTC.

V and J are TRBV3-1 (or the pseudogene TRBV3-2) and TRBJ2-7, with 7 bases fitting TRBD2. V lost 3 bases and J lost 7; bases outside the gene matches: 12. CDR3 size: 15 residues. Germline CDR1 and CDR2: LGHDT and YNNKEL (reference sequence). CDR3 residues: CASSQGAPGGGEQYF. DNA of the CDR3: TGTGCCAGCAGCCAGGGCGCTCCGGGAGGAGGAGAGCAGTACTTC.

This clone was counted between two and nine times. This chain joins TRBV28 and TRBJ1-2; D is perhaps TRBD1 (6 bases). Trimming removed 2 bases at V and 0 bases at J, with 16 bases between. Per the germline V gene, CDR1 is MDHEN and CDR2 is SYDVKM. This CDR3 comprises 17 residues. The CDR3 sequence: CASSLMATGSSNYGYTF. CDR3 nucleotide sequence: TGTGCCAGCAGTTTAATGGCGACAGGCAGCTCTAACTATGGCTACACCTTC.

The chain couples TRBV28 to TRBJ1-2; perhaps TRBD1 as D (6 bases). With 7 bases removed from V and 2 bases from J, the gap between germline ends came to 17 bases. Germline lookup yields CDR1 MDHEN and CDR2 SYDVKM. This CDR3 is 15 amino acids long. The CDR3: CASTTRGGPNYGYTF. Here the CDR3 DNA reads TGTGCCAGCACCACCCGGGGGGGGCCCAACTATGGCTACACCTTC.

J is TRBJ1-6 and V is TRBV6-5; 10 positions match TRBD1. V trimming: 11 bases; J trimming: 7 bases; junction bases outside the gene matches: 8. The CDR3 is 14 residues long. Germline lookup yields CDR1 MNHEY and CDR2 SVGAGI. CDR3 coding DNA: TGTGCCGGCCGGGACAGGGGAGGAAATTCACCCCTCCACTTT. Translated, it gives CAGRDRGGNSPLHF.